This T cell receptor beta chain appears in the sequencing data of a study of blood T cell repertoires in COVID-19. The wider study: Sample material is recorded as cDNA or gDNA derived from T cells, B-cell-depleted T cells, or PBMCs.

The V gene's germline CDR1 is MDHEN and CDR2 SYDVKM. The CDR3 length is 15 residues. Losses at the gene ends were 7 bases for V and 4 bases for J; bases not matched to a gene: 11. Source study methods: Using reference gene primer amplification, nucleated cell counts were estimated. Sequencing was performed with immunoSEQ multiplex PCR; in TCRdb, only in-frame clones are kept and a portion is missing. V and J calls and clone size follow that table, whereas D and trimming were derived from the DNA. The sample contains about 55,000 clones, about 88% of which appear only once. The origin of this receptor is a man in his sixties with active COVID-19. The chain employs TRBV28 and TRBJ2-3; 7 bases match TRBD1. The source material was peripheral blood. This CDR3 is CASTPPGTVADTQYF. CDR3 sequence (DNA): TGTGCCAGCACCCCCCCAGGGACAGTAGCAGATACGCAGTATTTT. The full variable domain, in which reference TRBV28 and TRBJ2-3 provide the parts outside the CDR3, is DVKVTQSSRYLVKRTGEKVFLECVQDMDHENMFWYRQDPGLGLRLIYFSYDVKMKEKGDIPEGYSVSREKKERFSLILESASTNQTSMYLCASTPPGTVADTQYFGPGTRLTVL.